The clone carrying this T cell receptor (beta chain) was counted once. Its antigen is not identified. These data come from a study of shared clonotypes between healthy human individuals. Study overall: The plates for each donor numbered three CD4 naive, three CD4 memory, two CD8 naive and one CD8 memory. Study findings and constraints: Inspection by rarefaction showed sorted-subset sequencing to be incomplete despite large depth. Sampling covered nothing but blood. Tissue TCR repertoires likely differ from those found in blood. Around 4.7% of naive CD4 clonotypes were shared across several donors.

TCRdb keeps only in-frame clones here, not all; method: immunoSEQ multiplex PCR. This table has about a million clones, 60% to 80% appearing once. The sample comprised memory CD4+ T cells sorted from blood. Subset described: CD45RA-negative fraction. The origin of this receptor is a man aged 18 to 30 in good health.

CDR3 nucleotides: TGTGCCTGTCGGACTATCCGATTCTCCTACGAGCAGTACTTC. Its translation: CACRTIRFSYEQYF. The chain carries TRBV6-4 and TRBJ2-7; possible D gene TRBD2, 6 bases. CDR3 length: 14 amino acids. Looked up from germline, CDR1 is MRHNA and CDR2 is SNTAGT. V was clipped by 11 bases and J by 0 bases, with 17 bases between them.